This T cell receptor beta chain stems from a study of cytomegalovirus exposure and HLA in healthy donors. Assay: immunoSEQ multiplex PCR; the TCRdb copy retains only in-frame clones and omits some. Here the sample spans about 140,000 clones, 88% being singletons. Findings and caveats of the study: Researchers catalogued approximately 160 TCR beta chains as cytomegalovirus-associated.

Regarding this clone: Its antigen remains unknown.

Looked up from germline, CDR1 is SGHRS and CDR2 is YFSETQ. Trimming removed 0 bases from V and 8 bases from J, with 6 bases in between. This CDR3 is built from 12 residues. The chain recombines TRBV5-1 with TRBJ2-1, with D perhaps TRBD2 (6 bases). This TCR was sampled from a woman aged 18-30 years in good health and CMV-seropositive. Sequenced: PBMCs. CDR3 amino acids: CASSLASDEQFF. DNA for the CDR3: TGCGCCAGCAGCTTGGCTAGCGATGAGCAGTTCTTC. Full variable domain (remainder filled in from reference TRBV5-1 and TRBJ2-1): KAGVTQTPRYLIKTRGQQVTLSCSPISGHRSVSWYQQTPGQGLQFLFEYFSETQRNKGNFPGRFSGRQFSNSRSEMNVSTLELGDSALYLCASSLASDEQFFGPGTRLTVL.